The following is a TCR beta chain sequence with its context. Germline V gene lookup returns CDR1 GTSNPN and CDR2 SVGIG (reference sequence). V gave up 0 bases and J gave up 0 bases, with 14 bases separating them. This CDR3 contains 16 residues. In the original workflow: Nucleated cell number was recorded as an estimate derived from reference gene primer amplification. Some clones are missing from TCRdb's copy, which holds only in-frame ones; the method was immunoSEQ multiplex PCR. The D gene and trimming were derived from the DNA, and the V and J assignments and clone size from that table. The sample holds over 70,000 clones, approximately 76% seen once. The sample originates from a study of blood T cell repertoires in COVID-19. Across the study: The United States, Italy and Spain were the sources of the acute and convalescent COVID-19 samples. Sample material is recorded as cDNA or gDNA derived from T cells, B-cell-depleted T cells, or PBMCs.

Material for sequencing was peripheral blood. This chain links TRBV30 with TRBJ1-2; maybe TRBD1 (5 bases). The clonotype was recovered from a man in his 70s with acute or convalescent COVID-19. CDR3: CAWSVPRQIPNYGYTF. The CDR3 DNA is TGTGCCTGGAGTGTACCCAGACAGATCCCTAACTATGGCTACACCTTC.